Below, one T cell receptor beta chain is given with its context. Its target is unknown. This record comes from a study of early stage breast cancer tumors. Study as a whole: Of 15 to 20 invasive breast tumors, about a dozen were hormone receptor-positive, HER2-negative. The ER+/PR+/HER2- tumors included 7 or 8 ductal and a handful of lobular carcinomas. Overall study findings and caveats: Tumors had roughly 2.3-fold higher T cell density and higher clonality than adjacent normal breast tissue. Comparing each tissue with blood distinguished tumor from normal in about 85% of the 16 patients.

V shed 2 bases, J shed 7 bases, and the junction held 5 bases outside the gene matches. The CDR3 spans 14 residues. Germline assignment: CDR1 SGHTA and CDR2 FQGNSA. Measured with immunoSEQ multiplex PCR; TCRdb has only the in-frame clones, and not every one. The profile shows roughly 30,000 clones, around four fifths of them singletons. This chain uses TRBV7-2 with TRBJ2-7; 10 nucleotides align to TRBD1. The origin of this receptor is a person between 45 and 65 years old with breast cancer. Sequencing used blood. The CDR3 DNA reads TGTGCCAGCAGCTTAAGACAGGGGGCAGGGGAGCAGTACTTC. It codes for CASSLRQGAGEQYF.